One sample yielded the 9 T cell receptor beta chains listed below, sequenced in a study of shared clonotypes between healthy human individuals (dated by TCRdb to 2020 to 2021). The library was made by the immunoSEQ multiplex PCR assay. In TCRdb, the immuneACCESS table is reduced to in-frame sequences with V and J assigned. These tables do not hold every clone; where another copy was compared, an unresolved V gene accounts for under half, and the others remain unexplained. The sample includes more than 600,000 clones, with roughly 94% observed a single time. The ten largest account for more than 20% of the sample. CD8 naive samples consisted of CD45RO-negative cells that were positively selected for CCR7, yielding a CD45RA+CCR7+ population without TemRA cells. The specimen was naive CD8+ T cells sorted from blood. In light of the paper, this sample's cell subset or site label describes: CD45RA+CCR7+. The receptors come from a man aged 25 to 40 in good health.

V usage is TRBV11-2 and J usage is TRBJ2-7, with D uncertain. Germline V gene sequence: CDR1 SGHAT, CDR2 FQNNGV. There are 12 residues in the CDR3. Trimming cost V 2 bases and J 6 bases, with 8 bases left between them. The CDR3 reads CASSLPGLEQYF. DNA for the CDR3: TGTGCCAGCAGCTTACCTGGGCTCGAGCAGTACTTC.

The CDR3 bases are TGCGCCAGCAGTGATTCCCTTTGGTATACGCAGTATTTT. Amino acids: CASSDSLWYTQYF. The chain couples TRBV10-2 to TRBJ2-3; the D is unclear. V was shortened by 3 bases and J by 7 bases, with 11 bases between the two germline ends. Germline V lookup: CDR1 WSHSY, CDR2 SAAADI. The CDR3 sequence is 13 residues long.

The gene calls are TRBV4-1 and TRBJ2-2; 10 positions match TRBD1. V lost 6 bases and J lost 2; bases outside the gene matches: 12. The CDR3 sequence is 18 residues long. The germline gives CDR1 MGHRA, CDR2 YSYEKL. The CDR3 sequence is CASRHPDDRGRNTGELFF. The CDR3 bases are TGCGCCAGCAGACACCCTGACGACAGGGGGCGAAACACCGGGGAGCTGTTTTTT.

The V and J genes are TRBV7-9 and TRBJ2-7; D might be TRBD2 (6 bases). This CDR3 region has 15 residues. Per the germline V gene, CDR1 is SEHNR and CDR2 is FQNEAQ (reference sequence). With 5 bases removed from V and 2 bases from J, the gap between germline ends came to 16 bases. The CDR3 DNA sequence: TGTGCCAGCAGCCACCCCCGTGGAGGGGCCTACGAGCAGTACTTC. This translates into CASSHPRGGAYEQYF.

The V and J genes are TRBV4-3 and TRBJ2-2; possible D gene TRBD1, 5 bases. Looked up from germline, CDR1 is LGHNA and CDR2 is YSLEER. V was cut by 1 base and J by 5 bases, with 14 bases left in between. The CDR3 extends over 16 amino acids. CDR3 sequence: CASSQVAGLETGELFF. Here the CDR3 DNA reads TGCGCCAGCAGCCAAGTCGCAGGGTTGGAGACCGGGGAGCTGTTTTTT.

In its sample, this clone was seen a few times. The chain is built from TRBV4-1 and TRBJ2-1, with 8 nucleotides matching TRBD1. Germline assignment: CDR1 MGHRA and CDR2 YSYEKL. J was trimmed by 5 bases and V by 3 bases; bases with no gene match: 3. The length of the CDR3 is 14 residues. The CDR3 DNA sequence: TGCGCCAGCAGCCACGGACAGGGTGACAATGAGCAGTTCTTC. This codes for CASSHGQGDNEQFF.

The V gene is TRBV7-2, the J gene TRBJ2-1; a weak D match, TRBD2 (6 bases). The ends were cut back, 3 bases at V and 7 bases at J, with 19 bases in the middle. Germline V gene sequence: CDR1 SGHTA, CDR2 FQGNSA. The length of the CDR3 is 16 residues. The DNA for the CDR3 is TGTGCCAGCAGCTTCAACCGGGTCCTTGGGGGGAATGAGCAGTTCTTC. It specifies CASSFNRVLGGNEQFF. The full variable domain, completed using reference TRBV7-2 and TRBJ2-1, is GAGVSQSPSNKVTEKGKDVELRCDPISGHTALYWYRQSLGQGLEFLIYFQGNSAPDKSGLPSDRFSAERTGGSVSTLTIQRTQQEDSAVYLCASSFNRVLGGNEQFFGPGTRLTVL.

The V and J genes are TRBV7-8 and TRBJ1-5, with 8 bases lining up with TRBD1. After removal of 5 bases from V and 2 bases from J, the junction contained 5 bases not matched to a gene. CDR3 length: 15 residues. Germline lookup yields CDR1 SGHVS and CDR2 FQNEAQ. CDR3 nucleotides: TGTGCCAGCAGCCGGGACAGGTATGGCAATCAGCCCCAGCATTTT. It specifies CASSRDRYGNQPQHF.

The rearrangement uses TRBV7-9 and TRBJ2-2; tentatively, D is TRBD1 (5 bases). V was pared by 3 bases and J by 0 bases, with 14 bases between. The CDR3 contains 17 residues. Germline V lookup: CDR1 SEHNR, CDR2 FQNEAQ (reference sequence). CDR3 amino acids: CASSFFARGANTGELFF. CDR3 in DNA: TGTGCCAGCAGCTTCTTCGCAAGGGGTGCGAACACCGGGGAGCTGTTTTTT.